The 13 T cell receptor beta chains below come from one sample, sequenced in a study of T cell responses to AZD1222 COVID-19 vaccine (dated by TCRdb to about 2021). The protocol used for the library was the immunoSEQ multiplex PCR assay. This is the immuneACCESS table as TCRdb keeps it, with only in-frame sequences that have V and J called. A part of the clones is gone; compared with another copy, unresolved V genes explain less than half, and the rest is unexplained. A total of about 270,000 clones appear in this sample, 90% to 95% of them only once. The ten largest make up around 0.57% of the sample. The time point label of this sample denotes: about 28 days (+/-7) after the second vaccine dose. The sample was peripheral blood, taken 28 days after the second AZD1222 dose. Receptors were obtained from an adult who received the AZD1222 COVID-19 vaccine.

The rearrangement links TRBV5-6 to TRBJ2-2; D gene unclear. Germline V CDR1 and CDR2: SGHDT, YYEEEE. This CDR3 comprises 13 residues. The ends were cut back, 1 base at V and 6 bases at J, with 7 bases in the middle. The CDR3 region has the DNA TGTGCCAGCAGCTTGCGGCTAGCCGGGGAGCTGTTTTTT. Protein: CASSLRLAGELFF.

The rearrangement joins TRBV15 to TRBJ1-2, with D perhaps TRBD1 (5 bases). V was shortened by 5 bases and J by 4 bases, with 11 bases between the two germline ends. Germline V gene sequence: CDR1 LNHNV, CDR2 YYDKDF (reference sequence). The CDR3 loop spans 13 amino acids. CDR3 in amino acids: CATSEWGSYGYTF. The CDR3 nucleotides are TGTGCCACCAGCGAGTGGGGCAGCTATGGCTACACCTTC.

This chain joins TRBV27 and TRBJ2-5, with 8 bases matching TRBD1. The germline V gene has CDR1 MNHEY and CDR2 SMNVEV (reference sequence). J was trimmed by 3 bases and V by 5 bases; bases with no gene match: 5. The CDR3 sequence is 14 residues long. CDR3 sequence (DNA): TGTGCCAGCAGTAACAGGGGGTTTAAAGAGACCCAGTACTTC. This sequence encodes CASSNRGFKETQYF.

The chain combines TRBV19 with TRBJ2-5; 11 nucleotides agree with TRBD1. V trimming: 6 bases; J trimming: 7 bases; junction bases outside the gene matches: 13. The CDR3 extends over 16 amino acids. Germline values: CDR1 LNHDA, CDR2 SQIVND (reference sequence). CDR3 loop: CASSAGTGGGRRTQYF. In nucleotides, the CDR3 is TGTGCCAGTAGCGCCGGGACAGGGGGTGGCAGGAGGACCCAGTACTTC.

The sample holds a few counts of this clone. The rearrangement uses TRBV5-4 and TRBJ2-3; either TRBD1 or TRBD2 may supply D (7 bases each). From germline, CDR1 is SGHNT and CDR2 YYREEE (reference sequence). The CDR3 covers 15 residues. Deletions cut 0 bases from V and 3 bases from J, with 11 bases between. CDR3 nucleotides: TGTGCCAGCAGCTTGGACAGGGGACTAACAGATACGCAGTATTTT. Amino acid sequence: CASSLDRGLTDTQYF. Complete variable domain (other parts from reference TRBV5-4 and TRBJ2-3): ETGVTQSPTHLIKTRGQQVTLRCSSQSGHNTVSWYQQALGQGPQFIFQYYREEENGRGNFPPRFSGLQFPNYSSELNVNALELDDSALYLCASSLDRGLTDTQYFGPGTRLTVL.

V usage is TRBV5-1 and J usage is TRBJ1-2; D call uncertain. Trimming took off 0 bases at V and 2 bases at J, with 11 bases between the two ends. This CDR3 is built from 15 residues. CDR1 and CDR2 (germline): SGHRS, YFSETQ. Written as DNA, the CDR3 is TGCGCCAGCAGCTTGGGCCCAGACGGAAACTATGGCTACACCTTC. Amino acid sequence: CASSLGPDGNYGYTF.

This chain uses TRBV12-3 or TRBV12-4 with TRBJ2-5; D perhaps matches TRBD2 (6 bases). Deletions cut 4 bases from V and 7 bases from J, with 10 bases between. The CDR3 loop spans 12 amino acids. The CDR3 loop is CASSSSVGTQYF. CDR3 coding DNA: TGTGCCAGCAGTTCTAGCGTCGGGACCCAGTACTTC.

The CDR3 spells CASSLGGISYNEQFF. DNA for the CDR3: TGTGCCAGCAGTTTAGGCGGGATCTCCTACAATGAGCAGTTCTTC. The chain has TRBV4-2 and TRBJ2-1; tentatively, D is TRBD2 (6 bases). CDR3 size: 15 residues. Germline V gene data show CDR1 as LGHNA and CDR2 as YNFKEQ. Trimming took off 6 bases at V and 0 bases at J, with 12 bases between the two ends.

In nucleotides, the CDR3 is TGTGCCAGCAGTGAACTGGGGAGCCTTTATGGCTACACCTTC. It is translated as CASSELGSLYGYTF. The gene calls are TRBV2 and TRBJ1-2; D gene ambiguous. The germline gives CDR1 SNHLY, CDR2 FYNNEI. With 2 bases removed from V and 5 bases from J, the gap between germline ends came to 12 bases. The CDR3 has 14 residues.

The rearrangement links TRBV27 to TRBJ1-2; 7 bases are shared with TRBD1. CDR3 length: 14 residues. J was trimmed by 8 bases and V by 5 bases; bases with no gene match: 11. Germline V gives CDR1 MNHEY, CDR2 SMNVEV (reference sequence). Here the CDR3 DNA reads TGTGCCAGCAGTGTGGGTGACAGGGTCCCGGGCTACACCTTC. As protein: CASSVGDRVPGYTF.

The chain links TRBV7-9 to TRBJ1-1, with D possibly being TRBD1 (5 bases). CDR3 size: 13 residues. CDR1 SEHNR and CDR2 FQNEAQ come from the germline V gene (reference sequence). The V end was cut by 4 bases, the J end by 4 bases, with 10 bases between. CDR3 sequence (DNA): TGTGCCAGCAGCTCGACCCAGGGCACTGAAGCTTTCTTT. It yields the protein CASSSTQGTEAFF. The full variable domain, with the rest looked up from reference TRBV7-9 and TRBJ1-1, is DTGVSQNPRHKITKRGQNVTFRCDPISEHNRLYWYRQTLGQGPEFLTYFQNEAQLEKSRLLSDRFSAERPKGSFSTLEIQRTEQGDSAMYLCASSSTQGTEAFFGQGTRLTVV.

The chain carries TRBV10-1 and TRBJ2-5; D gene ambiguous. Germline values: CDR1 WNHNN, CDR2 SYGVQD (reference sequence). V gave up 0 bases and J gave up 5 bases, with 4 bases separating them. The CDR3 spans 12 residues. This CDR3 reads CASSESGETQYF. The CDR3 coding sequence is TGCGCCAGCAGTGAGTCTGGGGAGACCCAGTACTTC.

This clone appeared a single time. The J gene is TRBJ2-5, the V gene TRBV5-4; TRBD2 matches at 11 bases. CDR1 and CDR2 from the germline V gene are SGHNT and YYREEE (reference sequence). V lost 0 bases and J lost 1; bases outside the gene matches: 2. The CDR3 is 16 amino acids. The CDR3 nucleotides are TGTGCCAGCAGCTTGGGTAGCGGGGGGGCCCAAGAGACCCAGTACTTC. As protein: CASSLGSGGAQETQYF. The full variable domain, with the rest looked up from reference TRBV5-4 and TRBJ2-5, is ETGVTQSPTHLIKTRGQQVTLRCSSQSGHNTVSWYQQALGQGPQFIFQYYREEENGRGNFPPRFSGLQFPNYSSELNVNALELDDSALYLCASSLGSGGAQETQYFGPGTRLLVL.